These 8 T cell receptor beta chains were all obtained from the same sample, sequenced in a study of T-cell reconstitution after alpha-beta-depleted transplantation in children. Library preparation (for TCRbeta) was performed with unique molecular identifiers. Via MiXCR, TCRdb re-called the PCR reads, giving one row per CDR3 protein. The sample includes about 300,000 distinct CDR3 sequences, 10% of them seen just once. Source: PBMCs, taken before TCRalphabeta/CD19-depleted stem cell transplant. These receptors were obtained from a boy younger than two with acute myeloid leukemia, due to receive a stem cell transplant.

This clonotype was picked up many times. This chain uses TRBV7-9 with TRBJ1-1; unclear D gene. The ends were cut back, 2 bases at V and 1 base at J, with 5 bases in the middle. Looked up from germline, CDR1 is SEHNR and CDR2 is FQNEAQ (reference sequence). The CDR3 is 13 residues long. The CDR3 here is CASSLQANTEAFF. The CDR3 nucleotides read TGTGCCAGCAGCTTACAAGCGAACACTGAAGCTTTCTTT.

There are many counts of this clonotype. CDR3 sequence reads: CASSWRRVEQFF. CDR3 nucleotides: TGTGCCAGCAGCTGGCGGAGGGTTGAGCAGTTCTTC. This chain uses TRBV7-8 with TRBJ2-1; D might be TRBD2 (6 bases). V lost 4 bases and J 9 bases, leaving 10 bases between the germline ends. The CDR3 is 12 residues long. Germline-derived CDR1 and CDR2 are SGHVS and FQNEAQ.

This clonotype occurred many times. The V gene is TRBV5-1, the J gene TRBJ1-2; perhaps TRBD1 as D (6 bases). CDR1 and CDR2 from the germline V gene are SGHRS and YFSETQ. The CDR3 extends over 15 amino acids. Trimming shortened V by 2 bases and J by 3 bases, and 14 bases separated the two germline ends. The CDR3 region has the DNA TGCGCCAGCAGCTTTGCAACAGGGCGGGACTATGGCTACACCTTC. Amino acids: CASSFATGRDYGYTF.

This clonotype has ten or more counts. The chain combines TRBV5-5 with TRBJ1-6, with 7 bases that match TRBD1. The CDR3 extends over 15 amino acids. Germline CDR1 SGHKS, CDR2 YYEKEE (reference sequence). The V gene end was trimmed by 2 bases and the J gene end by 7 bases; junction bases not matched to a gene: 6. CDR3 residues: CASSFPTGSNSPLHF. DNA of the CDR3: TGTGCCAGCAGCTTCCCGACAGGGAGCAATTCACCCCTCCACTTT.

This clonotype was counted many times. Written as DNA, the CDR3 is TGCAGTGCTAGAGATTGGGGAGAGGGATATCAGCCCCAGCATTTT. The encoded protein is CSARDWGEGYQPQHF. The V and J genes are TRBV20-1 and TRBJ1-5; D not resolved. Trimming stripped 0 bases from V and 5 bases from J, with 14 bases between. Germline CDR1 DFQATT, CDR2 SNEGSKA (reference sequence). This CDR3 region has 15 residues.

This clonotype showed up many times. This rearrangement joins TRBV7-9 to TRBJ2-1; D is perhaps TRBD1 (6 bases). V was shortened by 5 bases and J by 4 bases, with 15 bases between the two germline ends. The V gene's germline CDR1 is SEHNR and CDR2 FQNEAQ (reference sequence). CDR3 length equals 15 residues. DNA of the CDR3: TGTGCCAGCAGCAAACAGGGTTCCCTTTACAATGAGCAGTTCTTC. Amino acid sequence: CASSKQGSLYNEQFF.

This clonotype appeared a few times. The chain combines TRBV23-1 with TRBJ2-5; TRBD2 is a possible D gene (6 bases). TRBV23-1 is designated an ORF whose function remains uncertain. This CDR3 region has 17 residues. V was pared by 4 bases and J by 2 bases, with 20 bases between. The DNA of the CDR3 is TGCGCCAGCAGTCGAGAGGAGGGGAGTTTACGGCAAGAGACCCAGTACTTC. It encodes CASSREEGSLRQETQYF.

This clonotype was seen ten or more times. The genes are TRBV2 and TRBJ2-5; 7 bases are a match to TRBD1. The CDR3 consists of 14 residues. In germline, CDR1 is SNHLY, CDR2 FYNNEI. The V segment lost 8 bases and the J segment 2 bases; nucleotides outside the gene matches: 8. As DNA, the CDR3 is TGTGCCAGCGGACGGACAGGCGTTCAAGAGACCCAGTACTTC. Translating gives CASGRTGVQETQYF.